Described below is a single TCR beta chain sequence and its context. The sample belongs to a study of T-cell memory formation after mild COVID-19. TCRdb re-called the 5' RACE reads with MiXCR, one entry per CDR3 protein. The data hold 550,000 to 650,000 distinct CDR3 sequences, with roughly a sixth observed a single time. The CDR3 length is 15 residues. Germline V CDR1 and CDR2: KGHDR, SFDVKD. Trimming removed 4 bases from V and 3 bases from J; junction bases left unmatched: 8. Material for sequencing was PBMCs or a T cell subset sorted from them (not recorded which). The rearrangement links TRBV24-1 to TRBJ2-7, with 7 bases matching TRBD1. This sequence was found in an adult woman who had mild COVID-19 (a few samples of this study predate the infection). Cell type and time point are not known. The CDR3 DNA is TGTGCCACCAGTGACCCCAACACAGGGGACTACGAGCAGTACTTC. Amino acid sequence: CATSDPNTGDYEQYF.